What follows are 19 T cell receptor beta chains derived from one specimen sequenced in a study of CD8+ T cells in alopecia areata. The treatment was: oral pan-JAK inhibitor, 5-10 mg twice daily. cDNA reverse transcribed from extracted RNA served as the sequencing template. TCRdb's table, derived via immunoSEQ multiplex PCR, lists solely in-frame clones and lacks some. In the table there are around 100,000 clones, 55% to 60% of which are singletons. The sample consisted of CD4+ T cells sorted from blood, taken at week 24, from a patient treated with tofacitinib. The receptors shown here come from a human donor with alopecia areata.

V and J are TRBV25-1 and TRBJ1-4; 9 bases align to TRBD1. This CDR3 is built from 13 residues. Per germline, CDR1 MGHDK and CDR2 SYGVNS. Losses at the gene ends were 5 bases for V and 8 bases for J; bases not matched to a gene: 3. CDR3 residues: CASSLGQGEKLFF. The CDR3 coding sequence is TGTGCCAGCAGTTTAGGACAGGGGGAAAAACTGTTTTTT.

The chain carries TRBV29-1 and TRBJ1-2, with 9 bases identical to TRBD1. The germline gives CDR1 SQVTM, CDR2 ANQGSEA. The CDR3 has 15 amino acids. V gave up 3 bases and J gave up 4 bases; unmatched junction bases: 9. This CDR3 reads CSVEINRGLGYGYTF. The CDR3, as DNA: TGCAGCGTTGAGATTAACAGGGGGCTGGGCTATGGCTACACCTTC.

The rearrangement uses TRBV27 and TRBJ1-2, with 8 nucleotides matching TRBD1. V shed 5 bases and J 4 bases; nucleotides not matched to a gene: 3. The CDR3 spans 13 residues. Per germline, CDR1 MNHEY and CDR2 SMNVEV (reference sequence). CDR3 DNA: TGTGCCAGCAGTGACGGACAGGGCTATGGCTACACCTTC. Its protein product is CASSDGQGYGYTF.

The chain couples TRBV4-1 to TRBJ1-4, with D perhaps matching TRBD1 (5 bases). Trimming shortened V by 4 bases and J by 6 bases, and 12 bases separated the two germline ends. The germline CDR1 and CDR2 sequences are MGHRA and YSYEKL. This CDR3 has 14 residues. This chain's CDR3 is CASSPVRVDEKLFF. The CDR3 DNA reads as TGCGCCAGCAGCCCCGTCAGGGTGGATGAAAAACTGTTTTTT.

This chain links TRBV29-1 with TRBJ2-3; no firm D call. V shed 2 bases and J shed 3 bases, with 9 bases lying between them. This CDR3 is 13 amino acids long. Germline lookup yields CDR1 SQVTM and CDR2 ANQGSEA. CDR3 nucleotide sequence: TGCAGCGTTGAAATGGCAAGGACAGATACGCAGTATTTT. Amino acid sequence: CSVEMARTDTQYF.

This clone showed up just a few times. The sample has other DNA sequences that encode this CDR3 too. The CDR3 nucleotides are TGCAGCGCCAGGGGATACAATGAGCAGTTCTTC. This sequence encodes CSARGYNEQFF. The chain recombines TRBV29-1 with TRBJ2-1, with a possible D match to TRBD1 (6 bases). The germline V gene has CDR1 SQVTM and CDR2 ANQGSEA. The CDR3 spans 11 residues. V was cut by 7 bases and J by 4 bases, with 8 bases left in between.

V is TRBV25-1 and J is TRBJ1-1; D remains ambiguous. The CDR3 contains 11 residues. Germline CDR1 and CDR2: MGHDK and SYGVNS. Trimming removed 7 bases at V and 2 bases at J, with 5 bases between. CDR3 DNA sequence: TGTGCCAGCATATTAAACACTGAAGCTTTCTTT. Amino acid sequence: CASILNTEAFF.

V is TRBV30 and J is TRBJ2-7; a possible D gene is TRBD1 (8 bases). CDR3 length: 13 residues. The V and J ends lost 3 bases and 6 bases respectively, with 15 bases between them. Per the germline V gene, CDR1 is GTSNPN and CDR2 is SVGIG (reference sequence). This CDR3 reads CAWRRYRGGEQYF. The CDR3 region has the DNA TGTGCCTGGAGGCGGTACAGGGGGGGCGAGCAGTACTTC.

This clone was seen only a few times. This CDR3 reads CASSPWGGDYEQYF. The DNA of the CDR3 is TGTGCCAGCAGTCCGTGGGGGGGAGACTACGAGCAGTACTTC. The chain combines TRBV27 with TRBJ2-7, with 7 positions matching TRBD2. CDR3 size: 14 residues. Germline V gene sequence: CDR1 MNHEY, CDR2 SMNVEV (reference sequence). V trimming: 5 bases; J trimming: 3 bases; junction bases outside the gene matches: 7.

The CDR3 here is CSVGVYNEQFF. Here the CDR3 DNA reads TGCAGCGTTGGGGTCTACAATGAGCAGTTCTTC. The rearrangement links TRBV29-1 to TRBJ2-1, with D unclear. CDR3 length: 11 residues. Germline lookup yields CDR1 SQVTM and CDR2 ANQGSEA. V lost 4 bases to trimming and J lost 3 bases, with 4 bases between them.

The chain has TRBV30 and TRBJ2-7; D remains ambiguous. Germline V gene lookup returns CDR1 GTSNPN and CDR2 SVGIG (reference sequence). Trimming shortened V by 2 bases and J by 2 bases, and 13 bases separated the two germline ends. The length of the CDR3 is 14 residues. The CDR3 sequence: CAWSFYPLAYEQYF. CDR3 DNA: TGTGCCTGGAGTTTCTATCCCCTGGCCTACGAGCAGTACTTC.

This chain connects TRBV10-3 to TRBJ1-2; 10 bases line up with TRBD1. This CDR3 has 15 residues. The J segment lost 2 bases and the V segment lost 3 bases, leaving 3 bases of the junction unmatched. Per the germline V gene, CDR1 is ENHRY and CDR2 is SYGVKD. CDR3 DNA: TGTGCCATCAGTGATGGGGACAGGGGAAACTATGGCTACACCTTC. Its translation is CAISDGDRGNYGYTF.

A remark on this clone: Within the sample, other DNA sequences also encode this same CDR3. The chain combines TRBV25-1 with TRBJ1-2; D gene ambiguous. The length of the CDR3 is 12 residues. Germline-derived CDR1 and CDR2 are MGHDK and SYGVNS. The germline V and J ends were trimmed by 2 bases and 4 bases, with 5 bases remaining between them. The CDR3 reads CASSETSYGYTF. CDR3 nucleotide sequence: TGTGCCAGCAGTGAAACAAGCTATGGCTACACCTTC.

V is TRBV5-1 and J is TRBJ1-4; D uncertain. Germline CDR1 and CDR2: SGHRS and YFSETQ. V was pared by 0 bases and J by 8 bases, with 11 bases between. The CDR3 is 14 amino acids. The CDR3 DNA sequence: TGCGCCAGCAGCTTGGAAGCAAGGCACGAAAAACTGTTTTTT. Its translation: CASSLEARHEKLFF.

The chain carries TRBV5-1 and TRBJ2-7; D remains unclear. CDR3 length: 16 amino acids. V lost 0 bases to trimming and J lost 2 bases, with 15 bases between them. Germline V gene lookup returns CDR1 SGHRS and CDR2 YFSETQ. This CDR3 is CASSLDRGRTPYEQYF. The CDR3 DNA reads as TGCGCCAGCAGCTTGGATCGTGGGCGAACCCCCTACGAGCAGTACTTC.

Only a few counts were recorded for this clone. The chain carries TRBV5-1 and TRBJ2-5, with 9 bases fitting TRBD2. Trimming at V came to 2 bases and at J to 2 bases, leaving 4 bases not matched to a gene. Looked up from germline, CDR1 is SGHRS and CDR2 is YFSETQ. CDR3 length equals 15 residues. CDR3 region: CASSFLAGAQETQYF. CDR3 coding DNA: TGCGCCAGCAGCTTTTTAGCGGGGGCACAAGAGACCCAGTACTTC.

The rearrangement links TRBV4-3 to TRBJ1-2; perhaps TRBD1 as D (6 bases). The CDR3 has 15 amino acids. Trimming left V 0 bases short and J 5 bases short, with 13 bases between. CDR1 is LGHNA, CDR2 YSLEER, per germline. The CDR3: CASSQDNRGQYGYTF. CDR3 nucleotides: TGCGCCAGCAGCCAAGATAACCGCGGACAGTATGGCTACACCTTC.

This clone was counted a few times. The chain uses TRBV20-1 and TRBJ2-5; the D gene is possibly TRBD1 (5 bases). V lost 7 bases and J 7 bases, leaving 10 bases between the germline ends. This CDR3 contains 10 residues. Germline V gives CDR1 DFQATT, CDR2 SNEGSKA (reference sequence). CDR3 nucleotide sequence: TGCAGTGTAGGGGCTTGGACCCAGTACTTC. Protein: CSVGAWTQYF.

This clone has more than one count but fewer than ten. The J gene is TRBJ1-5, the V gene TRBV29-1; no reliable D call. With 6 bases removed from V and 3 bases from J, the gap between germline ends came to 12 bases. The CDR3 extends over 13 amino acids. Germline loops: CDR1 SQVTM, CDR2 ANQGSEA. CDR3 DNA: TGCAGCGTGGGCAGTAAGCCCAATCAGCCCCAGCATTTT. It encodes CSVGSKPNQPQHF.